Listed here are 21 T cell receptor beta chains from one sample, sequenced in a study of blood T cell repertoires in COVID-19 (TCRdb year 2020). Libraries were made using the immunoSEQ multiplex PCR assay. What TCRdb holds here is the immuneACCESS table cut down to in-frame rearrangements. Part of the clones is not present; checked against another copy, under half of the missing clones reflect an unresolved V gene, and the others are unexplained. The sample profile shows 150,000 to 200,000 clones; about 89% of them were found once. The ten largest clones add up to 2.5% to 4% of the sample. The source material was peripheral blood. The source is an older man with acute or convalescent COVID-19.

The genes are TRBV15 and TRBJ1-2; TRBD1 aligns across 7 bases. V was pared by 3 bases and J by 3 bases, with 4 bases of the junction left unmatched. The CDR3 sequence is 14 residues long. The germline V gene has CDR1 LNHNV and CDR2 YYDKDF (reference sequence). The DNA for the CDR3 is TGTGCCACCAGCAGGGGAGGACAGGACTATGGCTACACCTTC. It encodes CATSRGGQDYGYTF.

The chain carries TRBV5-1 and TRBJ2-1, with D perhaps matching TRBD2 (5 bases). CDR1 is SGHRS and CDR2 is YFSETQ in the germline V gene. This CDR3 region has 15 residues. The V end lost 2 bases, the J end lost 1 base, and 10 bases lay between the germline ends. CDR3 amino acids: CASSFQAASYNEQFF. CDR3 sequence (DNA): TGCGCCAGCAGCTTCCAAGCGGCTTCCTACAATGAGCAGTTCTTC.

This clone has only one observation. This rearrangement joins TRBV5-1 to TRBJ1-1, with D possibly being TRBD1 (6 bases). The CDR3 length is 15 residues. The V and J ends lost 5 bases and 4 bases respectively, with 18 bases between them. The germline V gene encodes CDR1 SGHRS and CDR2 YFSETQ. CDR3 region: CASRRGQSASTEAFF. CDR3 in DNA: TGCGCCAGCAGAAGAGGACAGTCGGCCTCCACTGAAGCTTTCTTT. Together with reference TRBV5-1 and TRBJ1-1, the CDR3 gives the full variable domain: KAGVTQTPRYLIKTRGQQVTLSCSPISGHRSVSWYQQTPGQGLQFLFEYFSETQRNKGNFPGRFSGRQFSNSRSEMNVSTLELGDSALYLCASRRGQSASTEAFFGQGTRLTVV.

This clone has a single count. CDR3 amino acids: CASSLGLANTYEQYF. The CDR3 region has the DNA TGTGCCAGCAGCCTCGGACTAGCGAATACCTACGAGCAGTACTTC. This rearrangement joins TRBV4-2 to TRBJ2-7; the match to TRBD2 covers 9 bases. Germline V lookup: CDR1 LGHNA, CDR2 YNFKEQ. V shed 4 bases and J 2 bases; nucleotides not matched to a gene: 6. CDR3 length: 15 residues.

The rearrangement links TRBV5-1 to TRBJ1-2; D gene ambiguous. From germline, CDR1 is SGHRS and CDR2 YFSETQ. Trimming cost V 0 bases and J 4 bases, with 10 bases left between them. This CDR3 has 14 amino acids. Here the CDR3 DNA reads TGCGCCAGCAGCTTGGGGCAGTCCTCCTATGGCTACACCTTC. Its protein product is CASSLGQSSYGYTF.

This clone was detected a few times. The chain recombines TRBV29-1 with TRBJ2-7; 11 bases are shared with TRBD1. Trimming cost V 6 bases and J 5 bases; bases outside gene matches: 6. The germline V gene encodes CDR1 SQVTM and CDR2 ANQGSEA. The CDR3 is 13 residues long. The CDR3 coding sequence is TGCAGCGTGGGGACAGGGGGGGAGGACGAGCAGTACTTC. Residues: CSVGTGGEDEQYF.

J is TRBJ2-7 and V is TRBV5-5; 8 positions agree with TRBD1. CDR3 length: 15 amino acids. J gave up 7 bases and V 5 bases, and 14 bases lay outside the gene matches. Germline values: CDR1 SGHKS, CDR2 YYEKEE (reference sequence). The CDR3 here is CASSFGQGQLREQYF. The CDR3 nucleotides are TGTGCCAGCAGTTTCGGACAGGGTCAATTGCGGGAGCAGTACTTC.

V gene TRBV5-1 combines with J gene TRBJ2-5; D remains unclear. CDR1 is SGHRS, CDR2 YFSETQ, per germline. V gave up 4 bases and J gave up 2 bases, with 6 bases separating them. The CDR3 loop spans 12 amino acids. The CDR3 nucleotides read TGCGCCAGCAGCCAACAGCAAGAGACCCAGTACTTC. It specifies CASSQQQETQYF.

The chain recombines TRBV2 with TRBJ2-1, with 12 bases identical to TRBD2. Germline loops: CDR1 SNHLY, CDR2 FYNNEI. The CDR3 is 15 residues long. The V gene end was trimmed by 6 bases and the J gene end by 7 bases; junction bases not matched to a gene: 7. CDR3 sequence (DNA): TGTGCCAGCAGGCTGACTAGCGGGAGCGGAAATGAGCAGTTCTTC. Translation: CASRLTSGSGNEQFF.

This clone was counted between two and nine times. This chain uses TRBV30 with TRBJ1-4; possibly TRBD1 for D (6 bases). Trimming took off 2 bases at V and 4 bases at J, with 14 bases between the two ends. Germline CDR1 reads GTSNPN; CDR2 reads SVGIG (reference sequence). This CDR3 is 15 amino acids long. CDR3 sequence (DNA): TGTGCCTGGAGTCCGGGGGGGGCAGATAATGAAAAACTGTTTTTT. Its translation: CAWSPGGADNEKLFF.

The chain is built from TRBV28 and TRBJ1-6; TRBD1 agrees at 7 bases. The CDR3 is made up of 13 amino acids. V dropped 4 bases and J dropped 8; count of bases not matched to a gene: 2. Germline V gene lookup returns CDR1 MDHEN and CDR2 SYDVKM. CDR3 in amino acids: CASSYTGDSPLHF. CDR3 in DNA: TGTGCCAGCAGTTACACAGGGGATTCACCCCTCCACTTT.

The gene calls are TRBV7-2 and TRBJ2-7, with TRBD1 matching 7 bases. The CDR3 is made up of 14 amino acids. After removal of 6 bases from V and 5 bases from J, the junction contained 10 bases not matched to a gene. Germline CDR1 reads SGHTA; CDR2 reads FQGNSA. CDR3 nucleotides: TGTGCCAGCAGATGGGACAGTTGGTCACACGAGCAGTACTTC. Encoded protein: CASRWDSWSHEQYF.

This clone showed up just a few times. The chain employs TRBV5-4 and TRBJ2-7, with 7 bases identical to TRBD1. Looked up from germline, CDR1 is SGHNT and CDR2 is YYREEE (reference sequence). V dropped 5 bases and J dropped 3; count of bases not matched to a gene: 11. The CDR3 loop spans 15 amino acids. The CDR3 here is CASSHVGDRNYEQYF. The DNA of the CDR3 is TGTGCCAGCAGTCATGTTGGGGACAGAAACTACGAGCAGTACTTC.

The rearrangement links TRBV19 to TRBJ1-6; TRBD1 matches at 8 bases. In germline, CDR1 is LNHDA, CDR2 SQIVND (reference sequence). The trim removed 4 bases at V and 10 bases at J, leaving 6 bases unmatched. The length of the CDR3 is 14 residues. CDR3: CASSTQTGESPLHF. CDR3 nucleotides: TGTGCCAGTAGTACCCAGACAGGGGAATCACCCCTCCACTTT.

The chain couples TRBV6-2 or TRBV6-3 to TRBJ2-7; D not certain. CDR3 length: 15 amino acids. V lost 4 bases, J lost 4 bases, and 17 bases lay in between. The germline V gene encodes CDR1 MNHEY and CDR2 SVGEGT. The CDR3 nucleotides are TGTGCCAGCAGTTTACTGGAGCCAGTCAAATACGAGCAGTACTTC. This sequence encodes CASSLLEPVKYEQYF.

The chain couples TRBV29-1 to TRBJ2-1; D ambiguous. From germline, CDR1 is SQVTM and CDR2 ANQGSEA. The V end was cut by 3 bases, the J end by 8 bases, with 2 bases between. The CDR3 consists of 9 residues. CDR3 coding DNA: TGCAGCGTTGACGATGAGCAGTTCTTC. Its translation: CSVDDEQFF.

The chain links TRBV6-1 to TRBJ2-3; 8 bases match TRBD1. V trimming: 3 bases; J trimming: 0 bases; junction bases outside the gene matches: 2. This CDR3 region has 15 residues. CDR1 and CDR2 (germline): MNHNS, SASEGT. CDR3 in amino acids: CASSDQGASTDTQYF. The DNA for the CDR3 is TGTGCCAGCAGTGACCAGGGGGCCAGCACAGATACGCAGTATTTT.

This sequence joins TRBV19 and TRBJ2-1; D remains unclear. From germline, CDR1 is LNHDA and CDR2 SQIVND (reference sequence). Trimming cost V 3 bases and J 5 bases, with 17 bases left between them. The CDR3 contains 16 residues. CDR3 nucleotides: TGTGCCAGTAGTATCCTCCCGGTCCGGCGGCACAATGAGCAGTTCTTC. Its protein product is CASSILPVRRHNEQFF. The full variable domain, in which reference TRBV19 and TRBJ2-1 provide the parts outside the CDR3, is DGGITQSPKYLFRKEGQNVTLSCEQNLNHDAMYWYRQDPGQGLRLIYYSQIVNDFQKGDIAEGYSVSREKKESFPLTVTSAQKNPTAFYLCASSILPVRRHNEQFFGPGTRLTVL.

The V gene is TRBV9, the J gene TRBJ2-5; TRBD2 might be the D (5 bases). Trimming shortened V by 0 bases and J by 2 bases, and 17 bases separated the two germline ends. CDR1 is SGDLS and CDR2 is YYNGEE in the germline V gene. The CDR3 has 17 residues. The CDR3 reads CASSVAGGWAAQETQYF. For the CDR3, the DNA is TGTGCCAGCAGCGTAGCGGGCGGGTGGGCTGCTCAAGAGACCCAGTACTTC.

The gene calls are TRBV5-8 and TRBJ2-1; TRBD2 matches at 7 bases. This CDR3 contains 17 residues. CDR1 is SGHTS, CDR2 YDEGEE, per germline. Trimming removed 5 bases from V and 0 bases from J; junction bases left unmatched: 11. The CDR3 sequence is CASRSLVGEGSYNEQFF. The CDR3 region has the DNA TGTGCCAGCAGAAGCTTGGTCGGGGAGGGCTCCTACAATGAGCAGTTCTTC.

V is TRBV5-4 and J is TRBJ1-2; D perhaps matches TRBD1 (5 bases). With 5 bases removed from V and 4 bases from J, the gap between germline ends came to 15 bases. The CDR3 consists of 14 residues. Germline CDR1 is SGHNT and CDR2 is YYREEE (reference sequence). The CDR3 reads CASSSGKEVYGYTF. The CDR3 bases are TGTGCCAGCAGTTCAGGGAAAGAGGTCTATGGCTACACCTTC.